This TCR beta chain emerged from a study of T cell responses to AZD1222 COVID-19 vaccine. The protocol was immunoSEQ multiplex PCR, while the TCRdb copy is restricted to in-frame clones and leaves out a portion. Seen here are under 150,000 clones, around nine tenths observed once, and the top ten hold 5.2%. The clonotype originates from an adult in good health. The source material was peripheral blood, sampled on day 0 of AZD1222 vaccination.

CDR3 bases: TGTGCCAAGACCAACAGGGACACTGAAGCTTTCTTT. Encoded protein: CAKTNRDTEAFF. The genes are TRBV21-1 and TRBJ1-1; the table's D call of TRBD1 was not tested on the DNA. TRBV21-1 is deemed a pseudogene. CDR3 length equals 12 residues.